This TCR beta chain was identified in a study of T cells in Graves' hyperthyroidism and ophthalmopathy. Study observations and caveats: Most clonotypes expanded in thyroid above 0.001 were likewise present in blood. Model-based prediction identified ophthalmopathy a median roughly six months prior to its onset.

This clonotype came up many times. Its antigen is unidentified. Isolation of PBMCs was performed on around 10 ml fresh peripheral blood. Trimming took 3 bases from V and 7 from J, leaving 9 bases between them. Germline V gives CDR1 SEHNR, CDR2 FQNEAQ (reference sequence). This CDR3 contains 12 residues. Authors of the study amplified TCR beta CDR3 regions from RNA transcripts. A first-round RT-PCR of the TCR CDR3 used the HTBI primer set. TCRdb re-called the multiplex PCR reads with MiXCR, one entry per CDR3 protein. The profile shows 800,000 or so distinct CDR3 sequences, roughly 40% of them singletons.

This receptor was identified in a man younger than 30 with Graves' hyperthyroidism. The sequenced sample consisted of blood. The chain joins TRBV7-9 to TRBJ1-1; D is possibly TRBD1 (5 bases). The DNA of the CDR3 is TGTGCCAGCAGCTTCGGACATTTTGAAGCTTTCTTT. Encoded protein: CASSFGHFEAFF. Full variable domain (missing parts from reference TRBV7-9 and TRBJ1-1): DTGVSQNPRHKITKRGQNVTFRCDPISEHNRLYWYRQTLGQGPEFLTYFQNEAQLEKSRLLSDRFSAERPKGSFSTLEIQRTEQGDSAMYLCASSFGHFEAFFGQGTRLTVV.